This T cell receptor beta chain is from a study of cytomegalovirus exposure and HLA in healthy donors. The CDR3 length is 14 residues. V lost 0 bases and J lost 3, with 9 bases in between. Germline CDR1 reads ENHRY; CDR2 reads SYGVKD. Sequenced by immunoSEQ multiplex PCR; TCRdb stores in-frame clones only, minus some. The profile shows approximately 210,000 clones, around 86% of them singletons. The sequenced sample consisted of PBMCs. The chain uses TRBV10-3 and TRBJ2-7; D is perhaps TRBD1 (5 bases). The clonotype originates from a woman aged 18-35 years in good health and CMV-seronegative. The DNA of the CDR3 is TGTGCCATCAGTGAGTCAGGGGTGGGCTACGAGCAGTACTTC. It encodes CAISESGVGYEQYF.